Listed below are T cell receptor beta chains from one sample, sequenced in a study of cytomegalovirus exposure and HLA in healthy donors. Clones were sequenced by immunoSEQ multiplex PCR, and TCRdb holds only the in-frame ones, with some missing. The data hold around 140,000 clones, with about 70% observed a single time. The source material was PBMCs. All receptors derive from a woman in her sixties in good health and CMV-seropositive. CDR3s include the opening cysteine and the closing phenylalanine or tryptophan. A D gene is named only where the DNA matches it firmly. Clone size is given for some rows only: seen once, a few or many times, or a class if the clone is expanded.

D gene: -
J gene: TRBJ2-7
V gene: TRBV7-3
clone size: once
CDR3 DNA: TGTGCCAGCCTAGACGAGGACGAGCAGTACTTC
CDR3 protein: CASLDEDEQYF

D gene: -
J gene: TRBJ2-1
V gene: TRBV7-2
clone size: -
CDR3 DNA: TGTGCCAGCAGCTTACACCCTAGCACGAGGTCCTACAATGAGCAGTTCTTC
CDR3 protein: CASSLHPSTRSYNEQFF

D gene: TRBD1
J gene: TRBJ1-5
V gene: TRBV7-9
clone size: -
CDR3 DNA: TGTTCCAGCAGCGGACAGGGGCTAAGTAATCAGCCCCAGCATTTT
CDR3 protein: CSSSGQGLSNQPQHF

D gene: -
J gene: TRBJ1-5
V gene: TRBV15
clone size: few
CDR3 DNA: TGTGCCACCAGCAGAGATCGGGGTCAGCCCCAGCATTTT
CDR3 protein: CATSRDRGQPQHF

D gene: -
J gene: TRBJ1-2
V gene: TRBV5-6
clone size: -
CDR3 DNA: TGTGCCAGCAGCTCGGCGGGGGGTGGTGGCTACACCTTC
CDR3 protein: CASSSAGGGGYTF

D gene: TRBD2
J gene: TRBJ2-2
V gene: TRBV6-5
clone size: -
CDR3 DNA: TGTGCCAGCAGTGGAACGGGACTAGGAACCGGGGAGCTGTTTTTT
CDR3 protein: CASSGTGLGTGELFF

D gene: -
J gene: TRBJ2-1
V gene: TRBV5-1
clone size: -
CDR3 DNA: TGCGCCAGCAGCTTGGAAACATTCTCCTACAATGAGCAGTTCTTC
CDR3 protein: CASSLETFSYNEQFF

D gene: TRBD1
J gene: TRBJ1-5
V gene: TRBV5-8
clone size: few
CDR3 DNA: TGTGCCAGCAGCTTGGGACAGGGTTGGAATCAGCCCCAGCATTTT
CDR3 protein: CASSLGQGWNQPQHF

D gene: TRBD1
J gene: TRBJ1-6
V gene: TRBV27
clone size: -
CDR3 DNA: TGTGCCAGCAGTCCCCTTGGACAGGGGCGGTCACCCCTCCACTTT
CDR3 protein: CASSPLGQGRSPLHF

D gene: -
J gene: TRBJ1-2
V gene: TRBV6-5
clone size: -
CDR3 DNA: TGTGCCAGCAGTCAGGGACTCAACTATGGCTACACCTTC
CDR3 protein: CASSQGLNYGYTF

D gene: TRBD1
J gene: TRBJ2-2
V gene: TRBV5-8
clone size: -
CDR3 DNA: TGTGCCAGCAGCTTAAGTGGCAGGGGGACCACCGGGGAGCTGTTTTTT
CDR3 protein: CASSLSGRGTTGELFF

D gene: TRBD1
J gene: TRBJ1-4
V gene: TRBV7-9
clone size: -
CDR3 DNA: TGTGCCACTTCCAGACAGGGCTGGGAAAAACTGTTTTTT
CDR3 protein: CATSRQGWEKLFF

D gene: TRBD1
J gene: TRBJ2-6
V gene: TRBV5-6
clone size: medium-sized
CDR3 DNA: TGTGCCAGCAGCTTAATACAGGGGACTGGGGCCAACGTCCTGACTTTC
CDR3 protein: CASSLIQGTGANVLTF

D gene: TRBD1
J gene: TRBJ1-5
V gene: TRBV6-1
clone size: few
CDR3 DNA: TGTGCCAGCAGTTGGGGACAGGCCTTCAATCAGCCCCAGCATTTT
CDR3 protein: CASSWGQAFNQPQHF

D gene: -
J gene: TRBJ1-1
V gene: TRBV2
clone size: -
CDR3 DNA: TGTGCCAGCAACCCTAGGACGGGCCCGGGGACTGAAGCTTTCTTT
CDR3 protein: CASNPRTGPGTEAFF

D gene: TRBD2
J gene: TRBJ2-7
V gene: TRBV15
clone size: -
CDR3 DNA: TGTGCCACCAGCAGACGCGGACTAGCGATCTACGAGCAGTACTTC
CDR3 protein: CATSRRGLAIYEQYF

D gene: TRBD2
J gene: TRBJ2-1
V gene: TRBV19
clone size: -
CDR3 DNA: TGTGCCACCAAGCCCAAACTTAGCGGGAGGGGCTACAATGAGCAGTTCTTC
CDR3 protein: CATKPKLSGRGYNEQFF

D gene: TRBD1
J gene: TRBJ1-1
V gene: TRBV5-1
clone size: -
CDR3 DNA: TGCGCCAGCAGCAGGACAGGGGACGGTGAAGCTTTCTTT
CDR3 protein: CASSRTGDGEAFF

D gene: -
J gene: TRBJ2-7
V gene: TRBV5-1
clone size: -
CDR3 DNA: TGCGCCAGCAGCTTCTACGGCGGGACCTACGAGCAGTACTTC
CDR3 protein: CASSFYGGTYEQYF

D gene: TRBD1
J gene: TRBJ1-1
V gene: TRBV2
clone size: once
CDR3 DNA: TGTGCCAGCAGGGGACAGGGGGCCACTGAAGCTTTCTTT
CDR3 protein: CASRGQGATEAFF

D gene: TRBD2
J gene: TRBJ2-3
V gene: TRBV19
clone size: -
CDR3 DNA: TGTGCCAGTAGTGATAGCGGGAGTGGCACAGATACGCAGTATTTT
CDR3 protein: CASSDSGSGTDTQYF

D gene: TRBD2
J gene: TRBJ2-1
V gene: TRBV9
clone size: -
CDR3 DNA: TGTGCCAGCAGCGGTAGCGGGAGGGCCGGGGAGCAGTTCTTC
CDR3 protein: CASSGSGRAGEQFF

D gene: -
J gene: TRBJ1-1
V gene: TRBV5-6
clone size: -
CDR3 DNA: TGTGCCAGCAGGCGACAGGCAGGTGAAGCTTTCTTT
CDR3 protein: CASRRQAGEAFF

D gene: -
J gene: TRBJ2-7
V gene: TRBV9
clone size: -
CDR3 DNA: TGTGCCAGCAGCTTGCTCGATGGCTCCACCTACGAGCAGTACTTC
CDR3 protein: CASSLLDGSTYEQYF

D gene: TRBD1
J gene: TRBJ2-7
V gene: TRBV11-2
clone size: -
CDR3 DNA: TGTGCCAGCAGCCACCGGGACAGGAGATACGAGCAGTACTTC
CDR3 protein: CASSHRDRRYEQYF

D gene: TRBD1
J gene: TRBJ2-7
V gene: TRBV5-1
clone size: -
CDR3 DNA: TGCGCCAGCAGCTTAGGACAGGGAGGCTACGAGCAGTACTTC
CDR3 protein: CASSLGQGGYEQYF

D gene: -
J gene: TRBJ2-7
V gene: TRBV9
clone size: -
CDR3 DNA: TGTGCCAGCAGCGTAGACGAGGGATACAGCTACGAGCAGTACTTC
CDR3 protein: CASSVDEGYSYEQYF

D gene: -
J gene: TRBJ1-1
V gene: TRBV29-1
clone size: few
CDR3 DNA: TGCAGCGTTGGGGACGTCGGGGGGCTTGAAGCTTTCTTT
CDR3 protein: CSVGDVGGLEAFF

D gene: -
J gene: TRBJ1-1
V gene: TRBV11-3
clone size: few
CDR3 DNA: TGTGCCAGCAGCCTAAGTGGGAACACTGAAGCTTTCTTT
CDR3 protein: CASSLSGNTEAFF

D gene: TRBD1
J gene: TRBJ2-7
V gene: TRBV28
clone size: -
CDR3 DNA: TGTGCCAGCAGTTGGGGACAGCACTACGAGCAGTACTTC
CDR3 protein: CASSWGQHYEQYF

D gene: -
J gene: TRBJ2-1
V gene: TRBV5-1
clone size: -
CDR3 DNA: TGCGCCAGCAGCTTGGGCGGAAGCTCCTACAATGAGCAGTTCTTC
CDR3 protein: CASSLGGSSYNEQFF

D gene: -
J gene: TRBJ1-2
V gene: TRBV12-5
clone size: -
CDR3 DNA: TGTGCTAGTGGTTGGTCAGGAGGCTACGCCTTC
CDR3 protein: CASGWSGGYAF

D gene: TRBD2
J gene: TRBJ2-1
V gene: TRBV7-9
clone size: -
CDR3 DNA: TGTGCCAGCACCCGTGTGGCGGGAGAGGGCAATGAGCAGTTCTTC
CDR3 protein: CASTRVAGEGNEQFF

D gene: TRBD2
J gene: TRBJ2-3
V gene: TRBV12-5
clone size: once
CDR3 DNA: TGTGCTAGTGGTTTCCCAACAAGCGGGAGCTCCCTCTACTCAGATACGCAGTATTTT
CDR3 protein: CASGFPTSGSSLYSDTQYF

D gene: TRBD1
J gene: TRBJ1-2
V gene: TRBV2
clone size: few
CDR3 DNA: TGTGCCAGCAGTGGGGGACAGGGCTATGGCTACACCTTC
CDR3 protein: CASSGGQGYGYTF

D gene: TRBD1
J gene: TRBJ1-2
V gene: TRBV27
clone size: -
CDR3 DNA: TGTGCCAGCAGTTCGCGAGACAGGGTGGGTGGCTACACCTTC
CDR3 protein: CASSSRDRVGGYTF

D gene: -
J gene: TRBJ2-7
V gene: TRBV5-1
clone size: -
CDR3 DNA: TGCGCCAGCTCCATCGCCCTTGCGGAGACCTACGAGCAGTACTTC
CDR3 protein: CASSIALAETYEQYF

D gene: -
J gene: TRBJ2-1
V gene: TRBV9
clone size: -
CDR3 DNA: TGTGCCAGCAGCGTAGCTACTCACAATGAGCAGTTCTTC
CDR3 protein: CASSVATHNEQFF

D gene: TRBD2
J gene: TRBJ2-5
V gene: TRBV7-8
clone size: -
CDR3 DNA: TGTGCCAGCAGCTACGGACTAGCGGGAGTGGGAGAGACCCAGTACTTC
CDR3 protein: CASSYGLAGVGETQYF

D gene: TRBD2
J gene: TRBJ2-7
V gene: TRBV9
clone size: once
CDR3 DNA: TGTGCCAGCAGCGTATCTAGCGGGAGCCCCTACGAGCAGTACTTC
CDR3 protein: CASSVSSGSPYEQYF

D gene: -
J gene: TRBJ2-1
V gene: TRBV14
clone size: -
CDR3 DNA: TGTGCCAGCAGCCAAGTAAATGAGCAGTTCTTC
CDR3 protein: CASSQVNEQFF

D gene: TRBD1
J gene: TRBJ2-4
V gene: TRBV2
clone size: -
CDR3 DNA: TGTGCCAGCAGGGCCGGGACAGGGGCTCTAGCCAAAAACATTCAGTACTTC
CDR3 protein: CASRAGTGALAKNIQYF

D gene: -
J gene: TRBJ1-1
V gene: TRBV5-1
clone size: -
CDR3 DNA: TGCGCCAGCAGCATCCCGCCGGCAGGCCAGAACACTGAAGCTTTCTTT
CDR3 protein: CASSIPPAGQNTEAFF

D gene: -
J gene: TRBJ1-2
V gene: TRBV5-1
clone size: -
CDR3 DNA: TGCGCCAGCAGCCCACAACAGGGAGCTAACTATGGCTACACCTTC
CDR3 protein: CASSPQQGANYGYTF

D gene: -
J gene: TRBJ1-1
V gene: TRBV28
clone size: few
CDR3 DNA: TGTGCCAGCACCTTTTACTCGGGAAACACTGAAGCTTTCTTT
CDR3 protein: CASTFYSGNTEAFF

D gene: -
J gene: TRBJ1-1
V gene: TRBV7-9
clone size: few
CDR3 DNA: TGTGCCAGCAGCGTACAGGGCGAAGCTTTCTTT
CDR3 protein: CASSVQGEAFF

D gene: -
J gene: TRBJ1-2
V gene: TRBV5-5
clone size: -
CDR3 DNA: TGTGCCAGCAGCTTGGCCCTCGCCGGGACATCAGGAGACTATGGCTACACCTTC
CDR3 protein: CASSLALAGTSGDYGYTF

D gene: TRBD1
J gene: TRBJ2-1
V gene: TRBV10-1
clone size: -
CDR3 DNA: TGCGCCAGCAGTGAGTCCCGGACAGGGGGGAGCGAGCAGTTCTTC
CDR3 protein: CASSESRTGGSEQFF

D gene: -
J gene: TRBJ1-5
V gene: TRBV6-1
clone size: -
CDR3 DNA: TGTGCCAGCAGTGCAGATCAGCCCCAGCATTTT
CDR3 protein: CASSADQPQHF

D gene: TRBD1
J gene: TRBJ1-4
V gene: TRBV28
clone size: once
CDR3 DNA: TGTGCCAGCAGGACCGGGACAGATGAAAAACTGTTTTTT
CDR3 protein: CASRTGTDEKLFF